These T cell receptor beta chains were read from a single sample in a study of blood T cell repertoires in COVID-19. The protocol was immunoSEQ multiplex PCR, while the TCRdb copy is restricted to in-frame clones and leaves out a portion. Among approximately 200,000 clones listed, about 91% were seen once. Sequences were obtained from peripheral blood. The receptors here all came from a man between 18 and 29 years old with active or convalescent COVID-19. Each CDR3 is given without its conserved first and last residue.

TRBJ1-1 TRBV28 ASRDRIAF
TRBJ2-7 TRBV30 AWSVPPGGSSYEQY
TRBJ2-3 TRBV30 AWSVRTGVVDTQY
TRBJ2-1 TRBV7-9 ASSRPAGNYNEQF
TRBJ2-3 TRBV10-1 ASSAGLADTDTQY
TRBJ1-4 TRBV4-3 ASSQVHLSEKLF
TRBJ2-7 TRBV7-3 ASSPHGGYEQY
TRBJ2-4 TRBV9 ASSVEALAKNIQY
TRBJ2-3 TRBV19 ASSIGSPASGRAWSTSTDTQY
TRBJ2-5 TRBV15 ATSREVRLGETQY
TRBJ1-1 TRBV19 ASSFGRRDTEAF
TRBJ2-1 TRBV20-1 SARDQIEQF
TRBJ1-1 TRBV28 ASSPHGQLEAF
TRBJ1-3 TRBV6-5 ASSRDQGSGNTIY
TRBJ2-1 TRBV19 ASSIQPSGSGSAYEQF
TRBJ2-1 TRBV19 ASQSGSSYNEQF
TRBJ1-5 TRBV28 ASSSEGGRNQPQH
TRBJ2-7 TRBV28 ASYSPTRSSYEQY
TRBJ1-4 TRBV28 ASIPTGGGNEKLF
TRBJ2-3 TRBV3-1/TRBV3-2 ASSHLSGFDTQY
TRBJ1-1 TRBV19 ASIQGGARPEAF
TRBJ1-2 TRBV6-2/TRBV6-3 ASSYSGGPNYGYT
TRBJ2-3 TRBV10-1 ASSAASGGTTDTQY
TRBJ2-7 TRBV12-3/TRBV12-4 ASSSGGTYEQY
TRBJ1-5 TRBV2 ASSEAGRAQH
TRBJ2-1 TRBV19 ASSIVAGLANEQF
TRBJ2-3 TRBV10-3 AINRAAGEDTQY
TRBJ1-5 TRBV5-6 ASSKGQYNQPQH
TRBJ1-2 TRBV6-5 ASSRGQVAYGYT
TRBJ2-7 TRBV18 ASSPGQDPYEQY
TRBJ1-5 TRBV6-5 ASEQGASNQPQH
TRBJ1-3 TRBV3-1/TRBV3-2 ASSQGTGNTIY
TRBJ1-2 TRBV27 ASSFRANYGYT
TRBJ2-6 TRBV18 ASSNRRGQGASGANVLT
TRBJ2-7 TRBV3-1/TRBV3-2 ASSQDLLFGGNPYEQY
TRBJ2-2 TRBV20-1 SARVSGKGTGELF
TRBJ2-2 TRBV18 ASSPQRDTGELF
TRBJ1-1 TRBV29-1 SVQAGWRAEAF
TRBJ1-2 TRBV4-1 ASSQDGTGRFLIYGYT
TRBJ2-3 TRBV6-4 ASSPTSGNTDTQY
TRBJ2-4 TRBV5-1 ASREEGRDIQY
TRBJ1-1 TRBV12-3/TRBV12-4 ASSRQLNTEAF
TRBJ1-6 TRBV2 ASSEHAPYNSPLH
TRBJ1-1 TRBV5-1 ASREGGQMNTEAF
TRBJ2-1 TRBV28 ASSRGTSGRAGYNEQF
TRBJ2-7 TRBV4-1 ASSQATSGKGEQY
TRBJ1-6 TRBV4-2 ASSQGGRENSPLH
TRBJ2-7 TRBV5-1 ASSRDSNPPYEQY
TRBJ2-3 TRBV28 ASHTALLAGGPEDTQY